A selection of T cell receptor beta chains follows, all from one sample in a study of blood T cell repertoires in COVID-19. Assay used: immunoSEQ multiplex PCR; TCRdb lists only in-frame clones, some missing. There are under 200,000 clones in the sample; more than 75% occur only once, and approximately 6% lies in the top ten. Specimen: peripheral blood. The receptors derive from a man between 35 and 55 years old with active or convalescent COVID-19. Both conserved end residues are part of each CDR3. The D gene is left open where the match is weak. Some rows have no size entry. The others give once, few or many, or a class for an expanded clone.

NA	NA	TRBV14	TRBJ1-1	CASSRGSEAFF	TGTGCCAGCAGCCGAGGCAGTGAAGCTTTCTTT
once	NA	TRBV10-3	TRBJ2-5	CAISDGQGGGETQYF	TGTGCCATCAGTGACGGTCAGGGTGGCGGCGAGACCCAGTACTTC
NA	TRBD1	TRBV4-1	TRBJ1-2	CASSKGQGARDNYGYTF	TGCGCCAGCAGCAAAGGACAGGGGGCGAGGGATAACTATGGCTACACCTTC
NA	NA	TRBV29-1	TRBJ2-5	CSVEVLSGLISETQYF	TGCAGCGTTGAAGTCCTGTCGGGACTGATCTCAGAGACCCAGTACTTC
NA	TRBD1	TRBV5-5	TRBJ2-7	CASSPGGGTGGEQYF	TGTGCCAGCAGCCCCGGGGGTGGGACAGGGGGCGAGCAGTACTTC
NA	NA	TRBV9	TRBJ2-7	CASSPAAARPFYEQYF	TGTGCCAGCAGCCCGGCGGCAGCCCGTCCCTTCTACGAGCAGTACTTC
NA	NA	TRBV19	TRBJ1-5	CASSIPRTGNQPQHF	TGTGCCAGTAGTATCCCTCGGACAGGCAATCAGCCCCAGCATTTT
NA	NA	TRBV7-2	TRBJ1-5	CEHGRRNQPQHF	TGTGAGCATGGGAGACGAAATCAGCCCCAGCATTTT
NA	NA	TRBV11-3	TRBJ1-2	CASSLLGGYGYTF	TGTGCCAGCAGCCTCTTAGGGGGCTATGGCTACACCTTC
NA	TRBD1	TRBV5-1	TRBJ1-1	CASSLADRGQNTEAFF	TGCGCCAGCAGCTTGGCGGACAGGGGGCAAAACACTGAAGCTTTCTTT
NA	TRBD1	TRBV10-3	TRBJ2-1	CAISLGQGDEQFF	TGTGCCATCAGTTTGGGACAGGGCGATGAGCAGTTCTTC
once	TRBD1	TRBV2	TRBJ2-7	CASSQGQEPYEQYF	TGTGCCAGCAGTCAAGGACAGGAACCCTACGAGCAGTACTTC
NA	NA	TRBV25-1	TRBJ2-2	CASSDSQGYTGELFF	TGTGCCAGCAGTGATAGCCAGGGGTACACCGGGGAGCTGTTTTTT
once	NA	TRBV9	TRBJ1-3	CASSPGGSGNTIYF	TGTGCCAGCAGCCCCGGGGGCTCTGGAAACACCATATATTTT
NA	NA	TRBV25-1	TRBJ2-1	CASSEYRGAYNEQFF	TGTGCCAGCAGTGAATACAGGGGGGCTTACAATGAGCAGTTCTTC
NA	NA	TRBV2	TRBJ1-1	CASRGGTRTEAFF	TGTGCCAGCAGGGGGGGGACCCGAACTGAAGCTTTCTTT
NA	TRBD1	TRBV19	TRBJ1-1	CASSIRQGGTEAFF	TGTGCCAGTAGTATCCGACAGGGGGGCACTGAAGCTTTCTTT
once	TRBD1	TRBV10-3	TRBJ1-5	CAISGGTVNQPQHF	TGTGCCATCAGTGGTGGGACAGTCAATCAGCCCCAGCATTTT
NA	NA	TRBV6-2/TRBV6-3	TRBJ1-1	CASSHDSIHTEAFF	TGTGCCAGCAGTCACGACTCAATTCACACTGAAGCTTTCTTT
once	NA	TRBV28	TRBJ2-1	CASSIRTQSGEQFF	TGTGCCAGCAGTATACGGACTCAGTCGGGTGAGCAGTTCTTC
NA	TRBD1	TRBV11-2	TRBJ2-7	CASSIPGGSGYEQYF	TGTGCCAGCAGTATCCCAGGGGGCTCGGGCTACGAGCAGTACTTC
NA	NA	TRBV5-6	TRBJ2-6	CASTGGLNRVASGANVLTF	TGTGCCAGCACAGGGGGGTTGAACAGGGTTGCTTCTGGGGCCAACGTCCTGACTTTC
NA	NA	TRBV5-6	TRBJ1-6	CASSHRSRLGSPLHF	TGTGCCAGCAGCCACCGGAGTCGGTTAGGCTCACCCCTCCACTTT
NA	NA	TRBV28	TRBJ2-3	CASSSSGRSDTQYF	NA
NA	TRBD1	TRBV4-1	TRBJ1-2	CASRGLTGNLGYTF	TGCGCCAGCAGGGGATTGACAGGGAACTTAGGCTACACCTTC
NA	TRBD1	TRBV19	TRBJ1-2	CASSIVAQGVGYTF	TGTGCCAGTAGTATAGTAGCCCAGGGGGTTGGCTACACCTTC
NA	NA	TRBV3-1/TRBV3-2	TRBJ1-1	CASSQIGTSTTEAFF	TGTGCCAGCAGCCAGATAGGGACATCGACCACTGAAGCTTTCTTT
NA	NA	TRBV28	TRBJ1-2	CASTYTDSYGYTF	TGTGCCAGCACCTATACCGACTCATATGGCTACACCTTC
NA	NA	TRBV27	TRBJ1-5	CATCRGGPNQPQHF	TGTGCCACCTGTAGGGGCGGACCTAATCAGCCCCAGCATTTT
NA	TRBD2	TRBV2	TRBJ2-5	CITSGKSKTQYF	TGTATTACTAGCGGGAAAAGCAAGACCCAGTACTTC
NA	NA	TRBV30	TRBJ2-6	CAWSVGGYGANVLTF	TGTGCCTGGAGTGTAGGGGGTTATGGGGCCAACGTCCTGACTTTC
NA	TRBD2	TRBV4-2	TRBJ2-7	CASSQNRRAGLAGTGKQYF	TGTGCCAGCAGCCAGAATCGTAGGGCGGGACTAGCGGGGACCGGCAAGCAGTACTTC
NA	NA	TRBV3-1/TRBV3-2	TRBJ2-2	CASNAGITGELFF	TGTGCCAGCAATGCAGGAATTACCGGGGAGCTGTTTTTT
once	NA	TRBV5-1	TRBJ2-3	CASSLVFSSTDTQYF	TGCGCCAGCAGCTTGGTATTCTCTAGCACAGATACGCAGTATTTT
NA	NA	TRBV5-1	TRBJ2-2	CASSLIAGAGGELFF	TGCGCCAGCAGCTTGATCGCAGGGGCAGGCGGGGAGCTGTTTTTT
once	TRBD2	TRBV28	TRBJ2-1	CASSLPREGNEQFF	TGTGCCAGCAGCCTACCCCGGGAGGGCAATGAGCAGTTCTTC
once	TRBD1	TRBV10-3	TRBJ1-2	CAISGGQGDGYTF	TGTGCCATCAGTGGAGGACAGGGCGATGGCTACACCTTC
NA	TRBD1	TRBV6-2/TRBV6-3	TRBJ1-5	CASSYASYRGQGQPQHF	TGTGCCAGCAGTTACGCCTCCTACAGGGGGCAAGGGCAGCCCCAGCATTTT
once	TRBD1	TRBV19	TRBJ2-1	CASSITGQGARQFF	TGTGCCAGTAGTATTACCGGACAGGGGGCTCGGCAGTTCTTC
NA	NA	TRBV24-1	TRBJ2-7	CATSRGKSSYEQYF	TGTGCCACCTCCCGGGGTAAGAGCTCCTACGAGCAGTACTTC
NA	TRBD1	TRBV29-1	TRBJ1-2	CSVAGQVEGGYTF	TGCAGCGTCGCGGGACAGGTCGAAGGGGGCTACACCTTC
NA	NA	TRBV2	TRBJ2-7	CASSINTENGQYF	TGTGCCAGCAGTATAAATACAGAGAATGGGCAGTACTTC
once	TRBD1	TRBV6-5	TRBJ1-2	CASRPQGGQAYGYTF	TGTGCCAGCAGACCACAGGGGGGACAGGCTTATGGCTACACCTTC
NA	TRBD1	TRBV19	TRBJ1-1	CASSRQGSAEAFF	TGTGCCAGTAGTCGACAGGGTTCGGCTGAAGCTTTCTTT
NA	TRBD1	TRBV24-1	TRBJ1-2	CATSDLNRGGYTF	TGTGCCACCAGTGATTTGAACAGGGGCGGCTACACCTTC
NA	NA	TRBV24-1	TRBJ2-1	CATSDYARVGYNEQFF	TGTGCCACCAGTGATTACGCCAGGGTCGGCTACAATGAGCAGTTCTTC
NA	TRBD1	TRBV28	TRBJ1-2	CASSSGTGGGYTF	TGTGCCAGCAGTTCCGGGACAGGAGGTGGCTACACCTTC
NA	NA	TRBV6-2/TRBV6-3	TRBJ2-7	CASSLTVYEQYF	TGTGCCAGCAGTTTGACAGTTTACGAGCAGTACTTC
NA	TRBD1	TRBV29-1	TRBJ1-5	CSAGTGDTPQHF	TGCAGCGCCGGGACAGGGGATACGCCCCAGCATTTT
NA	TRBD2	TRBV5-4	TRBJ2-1	CASSLGWTSGGYNEQFF	TGTGCCAGCAGCTTAGGCTGGACTAGCGGGGGCTACAATGAGCAGTTCTTC
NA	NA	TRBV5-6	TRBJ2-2	CASSPLGGIDTGELFF	TGTGCCAGCAGCCCCCTCGGGGGTATCGACACCGGGGAGCTGTTTTTT
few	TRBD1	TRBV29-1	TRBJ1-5	CSAGTGTLDQPQHF	TGCAGTGCCGGGACAGGAACATTAGATCAGCCCCAGCATTTT
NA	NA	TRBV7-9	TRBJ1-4	CASSSGTNEKLFF	TGTGCCAGCAGCTCAGGAACTAATGAAAAACTGTTTTTT
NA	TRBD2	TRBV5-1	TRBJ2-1	CASSLGLAGGPGNEQFF	TGCGCCAGCAGCTTGGGACTAGCGGGGGGGCCGGGTAATGAGCAGTTCTTC
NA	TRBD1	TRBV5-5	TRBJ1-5	CASSLSDRGEGKITQPQHF	TGTGCCAGCAGCTTGAGCGACAGGGGAGAAGGAAAGATAACCCAGCCCCAGCATTTT
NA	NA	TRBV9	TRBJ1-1	CASSVSPQAGARTEAFF	TGTGCCAGCAGCGTATCCCCCCAGGCGGGGGCGAGGACTGAAGCTTTCTTT
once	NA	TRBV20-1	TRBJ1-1	CSASMAMNGNTEAFF	TGCAGTGCTAGTATGGCAATGAATGGGAACACTGAAGCTTTCTTT
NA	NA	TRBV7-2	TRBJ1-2	CASSLTQGRGVGAGYTF	TGTGCCAGCAGCTTAACCCAGGGGAGGGGAGTAGGAGCCGGCTACACCTTC
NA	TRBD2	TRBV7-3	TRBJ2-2	CASSPRGGGGALGWSGELFF	TGTGCCAGCAGCCCCAGAGGTGGCGGGGGGGCCCTCGGTTGGTCCGGGGAGCTGTTTTTT
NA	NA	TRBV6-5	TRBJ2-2	CASSYLANTGELFF	TGTGCCAGCAGTTACCTAGCGAACACCGGGGAGCTGTTTTTT